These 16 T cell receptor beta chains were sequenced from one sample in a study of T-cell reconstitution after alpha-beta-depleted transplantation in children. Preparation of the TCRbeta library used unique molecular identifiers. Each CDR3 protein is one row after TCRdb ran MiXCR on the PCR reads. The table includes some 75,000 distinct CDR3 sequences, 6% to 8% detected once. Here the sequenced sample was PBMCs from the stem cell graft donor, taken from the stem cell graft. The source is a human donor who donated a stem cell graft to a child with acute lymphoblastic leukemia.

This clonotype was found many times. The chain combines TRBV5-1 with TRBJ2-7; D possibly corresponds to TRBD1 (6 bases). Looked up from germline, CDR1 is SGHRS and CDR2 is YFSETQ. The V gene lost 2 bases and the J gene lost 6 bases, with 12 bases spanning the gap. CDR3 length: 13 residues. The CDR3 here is CASSLQGTGEQYF. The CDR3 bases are TGCGCCAGCAGCTTACAGGGAACCGGCGAGCAGTACTTC.

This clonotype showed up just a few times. As DNA, the CDR3 is TGTGCCATCAGTGACTACAGGGCCGAAGCTTTCTTT. Amino acid sequence: CAISDYRAEAFF. This chain connects TRBV10-3 to TRBJ1-1; D possibly corresponds to TRBD1 (6 bases). Germline V gives CDR1 ENHRY, CDR2 SYGVKD. The V end lost 3 bases, the J end lost 8 bases, and 10 bases lay between the germline ends. This CDR3 has 12 residues.

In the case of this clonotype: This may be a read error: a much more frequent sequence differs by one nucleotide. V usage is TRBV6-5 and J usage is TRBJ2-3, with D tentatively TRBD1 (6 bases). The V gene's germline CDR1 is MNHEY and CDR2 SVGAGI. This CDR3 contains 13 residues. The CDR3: CSSSHREPDTQYF. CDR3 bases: TGTTCCAGCAGTCACAGGGAACCAGATACGCAGTATTTT.

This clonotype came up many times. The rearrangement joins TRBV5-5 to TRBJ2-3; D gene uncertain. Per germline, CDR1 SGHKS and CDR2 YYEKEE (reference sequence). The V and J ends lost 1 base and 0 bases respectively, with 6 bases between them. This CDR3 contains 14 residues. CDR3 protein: CASSLSSSTDTQYF. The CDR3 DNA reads TGTGCCAGCAGCTTGTCTTCTAGCACAGATACGCAGTATTTT.

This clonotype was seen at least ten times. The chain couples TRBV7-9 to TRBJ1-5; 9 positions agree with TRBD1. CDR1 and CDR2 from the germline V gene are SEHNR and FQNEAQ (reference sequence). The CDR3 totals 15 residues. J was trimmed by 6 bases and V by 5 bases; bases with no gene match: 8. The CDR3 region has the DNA TGTGCCAGCAGCACCATCACAGGGGGCGGTCAGCCCCAGCATTTT. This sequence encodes CASSTITGGGQPQHF.

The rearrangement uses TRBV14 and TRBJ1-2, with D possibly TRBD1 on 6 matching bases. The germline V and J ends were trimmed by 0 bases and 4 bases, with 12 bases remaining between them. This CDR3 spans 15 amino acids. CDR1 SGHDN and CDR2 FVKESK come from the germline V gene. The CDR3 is CASSQDPTGSYGYTF. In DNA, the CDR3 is TGTGCCAGCAGCCAAGATCCGACAGGAAGCTATGGCTACACCTTC.

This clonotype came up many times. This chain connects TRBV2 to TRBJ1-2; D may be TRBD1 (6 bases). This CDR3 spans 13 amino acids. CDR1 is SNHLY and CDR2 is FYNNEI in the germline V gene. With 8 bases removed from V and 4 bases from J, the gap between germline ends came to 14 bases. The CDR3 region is CASGGDKSYGYTF. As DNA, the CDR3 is TGTGCCAGCGGGGGCGACAAATCCTATGGCTACACCTTC.

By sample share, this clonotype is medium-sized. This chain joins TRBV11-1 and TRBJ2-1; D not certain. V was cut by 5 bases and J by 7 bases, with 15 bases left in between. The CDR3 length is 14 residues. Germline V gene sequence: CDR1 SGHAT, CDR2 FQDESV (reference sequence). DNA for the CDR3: TGTGCCAGCAGCCCGGGTAGTGTGGGGAATGAGCAGTTCTTC. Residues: CASSPGSVGNEQFF.

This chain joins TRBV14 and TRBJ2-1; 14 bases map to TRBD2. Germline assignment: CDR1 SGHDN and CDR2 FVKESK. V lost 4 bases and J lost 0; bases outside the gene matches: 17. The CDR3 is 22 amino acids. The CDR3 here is CASSLQDAGLAGGSSSYNEQFF. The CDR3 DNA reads TGTGCCAGCAGCCTACAGGATGCCGGACTAGCGGGAGGCTCGAGCTCCTACAATGAGCAGTTCTTC. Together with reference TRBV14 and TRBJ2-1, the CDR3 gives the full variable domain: EAGVTQFPSHSVIEKGQTVTLRCDPISGHDNLYWYRRVMGKEIKFLLHFVKESKQDESGMPNNRFLAERTGGTYSTLKVQPAELEDSGVYFCASSLQDAGLAGGSSSYNEQFFGPGTRLTVL.

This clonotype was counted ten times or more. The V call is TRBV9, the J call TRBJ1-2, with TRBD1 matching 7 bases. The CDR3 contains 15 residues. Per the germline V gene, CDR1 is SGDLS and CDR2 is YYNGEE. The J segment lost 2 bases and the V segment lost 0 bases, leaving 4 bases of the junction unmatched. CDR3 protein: CASSVAGTANYGYTF. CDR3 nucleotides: TGTGCCAGCAGCGTAGCCGGGACAGCCAACTATGGCTACACCTTC. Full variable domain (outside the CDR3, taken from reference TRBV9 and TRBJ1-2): DSGVTQTPKHLITATGQRVTLRCSPRSGDLSVYWYQQSLDQGLQFLIQYYNGEERAKGNILERFSAQQFPDLHSELNLSSLELGDSALYFCASSVAGTANYGYTFGSGTRLTVV.

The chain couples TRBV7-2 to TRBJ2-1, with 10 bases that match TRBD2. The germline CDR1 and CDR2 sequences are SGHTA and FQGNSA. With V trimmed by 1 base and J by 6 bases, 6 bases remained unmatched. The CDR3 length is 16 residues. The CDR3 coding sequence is TGTGCCAGCAGCTTAGGGGGACTAGCGCCCTTCAATGAGCAGTTCTTC. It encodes CASSLGGLAPFNEQFF.

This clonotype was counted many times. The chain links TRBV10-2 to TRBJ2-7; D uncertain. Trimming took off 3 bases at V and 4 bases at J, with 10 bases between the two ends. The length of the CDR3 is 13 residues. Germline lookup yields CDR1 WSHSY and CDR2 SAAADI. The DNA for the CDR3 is TGCGCCAGCAGTGAAAGGATCGTGTACGAGCAGTACTTC. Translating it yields CASSERIVYEQYF.

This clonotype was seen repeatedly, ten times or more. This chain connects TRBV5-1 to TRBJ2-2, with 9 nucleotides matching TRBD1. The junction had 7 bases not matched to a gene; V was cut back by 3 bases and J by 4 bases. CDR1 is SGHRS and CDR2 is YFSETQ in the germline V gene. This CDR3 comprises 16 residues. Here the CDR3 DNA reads TGCGCCAGCAGCTCCACAGGGGGCATCGGCACCGGGGAGCTGTTTTTT. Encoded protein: CASSSTGGIGTGELFF.

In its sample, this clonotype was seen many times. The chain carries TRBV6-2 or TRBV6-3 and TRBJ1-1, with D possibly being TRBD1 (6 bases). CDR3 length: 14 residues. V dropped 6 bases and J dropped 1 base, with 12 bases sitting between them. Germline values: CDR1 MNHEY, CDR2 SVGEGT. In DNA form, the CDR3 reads TGTGCCAGCAGGGCGGACAGACCGAACACTGAAGCTTTCTTT. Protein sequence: CASRADRPNTEAFF.

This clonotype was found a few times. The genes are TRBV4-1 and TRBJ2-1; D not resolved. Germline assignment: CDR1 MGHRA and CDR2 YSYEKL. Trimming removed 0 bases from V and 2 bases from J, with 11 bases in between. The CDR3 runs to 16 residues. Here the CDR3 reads CASSQDTDSPYNEQFF. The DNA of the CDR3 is TGCGCCAGCAGCCAAGATACAGACTCCCCCTACAATGAGCAGTTCTTC.

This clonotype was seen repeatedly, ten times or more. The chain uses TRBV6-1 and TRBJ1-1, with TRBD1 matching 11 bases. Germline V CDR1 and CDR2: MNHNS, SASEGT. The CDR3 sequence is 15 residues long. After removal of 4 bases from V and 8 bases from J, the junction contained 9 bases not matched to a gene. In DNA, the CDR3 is TGTGCCAGCAGTGCCCTAAGGGACAGGGGGAAGGAAGCTTTCTTT. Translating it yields CASSALRDRGKEAFF.